The present TCR beta chain was sequenced within a study of blood T cell repertoires in COVID-19. About the research overall: COVID-19 samples from acute and convalescent phases originated in the United States, Italy and Spain. The cDNA or gDNA used as material had been derived from T cells, B-cell-depleted T cells, or PBMCs.

Original analysis: Counts of nucleated cells, estimated from reference gene primer amplification, were obtained. Clones were sequenced by immunoSEQ multiplex PCR, and TCRdb holds only the in-frame ones, with some missing. Clone size and the V and J calls come from that table; the DNA yielded D and trimming. The sample holds approximately 85,000 clones, around 90% seen once. Trimming shortened V by 5 bases and J by 1 base, and 14 bases separated the two germline ends. The CDR3 sequence is 16 residues long. Germline V gives CDR1 SGHTA, CDR2 FQGNSA. The sequence derives from a woman between 45 and 65 years old with active or convalescent COVID-19. Sample: peripheral blood. The chain couples TRBV7-2 to TRBJ1-4; D is ambiguous. The CDR3 reads CASSKFLAGTNEKLFF. CDR3 DNA: TGTGCCAGCAGCAAGTTTTTGGCGGGAACTAATGAAAAACTGTTTTTT.